Detailed here is one T cell receptor beta chain. No antigen is known for it. This may be a read error: a much more frequent sequence differs by one nucleotide. For the second PCR, which ran for about 6 to 11 cycles, a sample-barcoded 5' primer and a J-beta primer mix were used. Each CDR3 protein is one row after TCRdb ran MiXCR on the 5' RACE reads. The sample includes around 320,000 distinct CDR3 sequences, 25% to 30% of them seen just once. For every donor, a draw yielded about 9.7 milliliters of peripheral blood. The record originates from a study of blood T cells in healthy people across ages. Findings and caveats of the study: Getting older went along with TCR beta diversity per million T cells dropping roughly linearly. Long-lived and aged donors differed, with more naive CD4+ cells and higher diversity in the long-lived. Estimates of diversity drawn from one million T cells were considered underestimates.

The CDR3 has 13 amino acids. Germline V gene data show CDR1 as SGDLS and CDR2 as YYNGEE. The source material was blood. V gene TRBV9 combines with J gene TRBJ2-5; no definite D call. The J call could be wrong; TRBJ2-1 is a better fit for the DNA end. This TCR was sampled from a woman aged 70-85 years in good health. The CDR3 DNA reads TGTACCAGCAGCGTAACCCTAGGAACGGGGCAGTTCTTC. Its protein product is CTSSVTLGTGQFF.